A single sample gave rise to the 6 T cell receptor beta chains below, sequenced in a study of cytomegalovirus exposure and HLA in healthy donors. The study ran its PCR with 60 Vbeta and 13 Jbeta primers. Assay used: immunoSEQ multiplex PCR; TCRdb lists only in-frame clones, some missing. This sample yields 150,000 to 200,000 clones, of which roughly four fifths are seen a single time; about 1.6% belongs to the top ten. The sequenced sample was PBMCs. The origin of the receptors is a man in his forties in good health and CMV-seronegative.

The chain combines TRBV30 with TRBJ1-4, with a tentative D call TRBD1 (5 bases). Germline CDR1 reads GTSNPN; CDR2 reads SVGIG (reference sequence). Deletions cut 3 bases from V and 9 bases from J, with 20 bases between. The CDR3 contains 15 residues. The CDR3 nucleotides are TGTGCCTGGAGCCCAAGACAGTTCGGGCAAAAAAAACTGTTTTTT. It yields the protein CAWSPRQFGQKKLFF.

This clone was counted between two and nine times. This chain joins TRBV21-1 and TRBJ1-1. TRBV21-1 is classified as a pseudogene. CDR3 size: 16 residues. The CDR3 region has the DNA TGTGCCAGCAGCAAAGGGTGGGGGAGGGGAGGCACTGAAGCTTTCTTT. Residues: CASSKGWGRGGTEAFF.

This clone was seen more than once but under ten times. The rearrangement joins TRBV28 to TRBJ2-5, with D possibly matching TRBD1 (5 bases). Trimming shortened V by 3 bases and J by 5 bases, and 16 bases separated the two germline ends. Germline V gene sequence: CDR1 MDHEN, CDR2 SYDVKM. The CDR3 loop spans 15 amino acids. The CDR3 sequence is CASSFSGAGRETQYF. The CDR3 bases are TGTGCCAGCAGTTTTAGTGGCGCAGGGCGGGAGACCCAGTACTTC.

The chain couples TRBV18 to TRBJ2-7, with 14 nucleotides matching TRBD2. Germline loops: CDR1 KGHSH, CDR2 LQKENI. CDR3 length equals 15 residues. V gave up 5 bases and J gave up 2 bases; unmatched junction bases: 2. Here the CDR3 reads CASSAGLAGAYEQYV. The DNA of the CDR3 is TGTGCCAGCTCAGCGGGACTAGCGGGAGCCTACGAGCAGTACGTC.

The V gene is TRBV9, the J gene TRBJ2-7; 7 bases fit TRBD2. V shed 4 bases and J 3 bases; nucleotides not matched to a gene: 7. This CDR3 has 14 amino acids. Germline CDR1 SGDLS, CDR2 YYNGEE. The CDR3 DNA reads TGTGCCAGCAGCCCTGGGGCTAGCGGCTACGAGCAGTACGTC. It specifies CASSPGASGYEQYV.

The chain recombines TRBV10-3 with TRBJ2-5, with 8 bases fitting TRBD2. The CDR3 is made up of 16 amino acids. Germline V lookup: CDR1 ENHRY, CDR2 SYGVKD. V lost 0 bases and J lost 5; bases outside the gene matches: 8. In nucleotides, the CDR3 is TGTGCCATCAGTGAGTCCACTAGCGGCGGGGGGGAGACCCAGTACTTC. This translates into CAISESTSGGGETQYF.